The next 28 T cell receptor beta chains were all read from a single sample in a study of blood T cells in healthy people across ages. Then a second PCR, running about 7 to 11 cycles, was carried out with a sample-barcoded 5' primer and a J-beta primer mix. TCRdb re-analysed the 5' RACE reads in MiXCR, keeping a single row per CDR3 protein. The sample includes some 900,000 distinct CDR3 sequences, under 50% of them seen just once. Sequenced: blood. Every receptor here comes from a man between 25 and 39 years old in good health.

The chain uses TRBV27 and TRBJ2-1; D is possibly TRBD1 (5 bases). The germline gives CDR1 MNHEY, CDR2 SMNVEV (reference sequence). Trimming left V 6 bases short and J 1 base short, with 13 bases between. The length of the CDR3 is 15 residues. The CDR3 here is CASRETVSSYNEQFF. The CDR3 DNA follows: TGTGCCAGCAGAGAGACAGTCTCTTCCTACAATGAGCAGTTCTTC.

The V and J genes are TRBV9 and TRBJ2-3, with 9 bases matching TRBD2. Trimming cost V 3 bases and J 2 bases; bases outside gene matches: 16. Germline V gene lookup returns CDR1 SGDLS and CDR2 YYNGEE. The CDR3 spans 19 residues. The DNA of the CDR3 is TGTGCCAGCAGCGGAGCCCTAGGGGTAGCGGGGGTTTACACAGATACGCAGTATTTT. Amino acid sequence: CASSGALGVAGVYTDTQYF.

The J gene is TRBJ2-2, the V gene TRBV10-3; a weak D match, TRBD1 (7 bases). Germline V CDR1 and CDR2: ENHRY, SYGVKD. V shed 6 bases and J shed 5 bases, with 19 bases lying between them. The CDR3 is made up of 16 amino acids. The CDR3: CAISNAGQSTTGELFF. CDR3 in DNA: TGTGCCATCAGCAACGCGGGACAGTCGACGACCGGGGAGCTGTTTTTT.

The chain employs TRBV20-1 and TRBJ1-2; D is possibly TRBD1 (6 bases). Between the trimmed V and J ends, which lost 6 bases and 7 bases, there was a span of 9 bases. Looked up from germline, CDR1 is DFQATT and CDR2 is SNEGSKA (reference sequence). This CDR3 has 10 amino acids. The DNA of the CDR3 is TGCAGTGCCCCGGACAGTGGCTACACCTTC. Protein sequence: CSAPDSGYTF.

The V call is TRBV21-1, the J call TRBJ1-6; whether TRBD1, the table's D call, matches the DNA was not checked. TRBV21-1 is annotated as a pseudogene. CDR3 size: 21 residues. This CDR3 is CASSKARYRTGSMEPNSPLHF. In DNA form, the CDR3 reads TGTGCCAGCAGCAAAGCCAGGTACCGGACAGGGTCAATGGAGCCTAATTCACCCCTCCACTTT.

This clonotype was observed a handful of times. The gene calls are TRBV5-1 and TRBJ1-6; D gene unclear. This CDR3 contains 17 residues. Trimming removed 0 bases from V and 0 bases from J, with 10 bases in between. Germline V CDR1 and CDR2: SGHRS, YFSETQ. The CDR3 region has the DNA TGCGCCAGCAGCTTGGAACAGCTGAGCTCCTATAATTCACCCCTCCACTTT. As protein: CASSLEQLSSYNSPLHF. Filled out from reference TRBV5-1 and TRBJ1-6, the complete variable domain reads KAGVTQTPRYLIKTRGQQVTLSCSPISGHRSVSWYQQTPGQGLQFLFEYFSETQRNKGNFPGRFSGRQFSNSRSEMNVSTLELGDSALYLCASSLEQLSSYNSPLHFGNGTRLTVT.

V and J are TRBV6-6 and TRBJ1-2; D is undetermined. V was clipped by 6 bases and J by 7 bases, with 15 bases between them. Germline assignment: CDR1 MNHNY and CDR2 SVGAGI (reference sequence). The CDR3 is 13 residues long. In DNA form, the CDR3 reads TGTGCCAGCAGCCCGCCGGGTGACTCTGGCTACACCTTC. This translates into CASSPPGDSGYTF.

This clonotype appeared a few times. The rearrangement links TRBV4-1 to TRBJ2-7; D ambiguous. Deletions cut 0 bases from V and 1 base from J, with 7 bases between. Germline CDR1 is MGHRA and CDR2 is YSYEKL. This CDR3 comprises 14 residues. CDR3 in amino acids: CASSQETWSYEQYF. CDR3 DNA sequence: TGCGCCAGCAGCCAAGAAACTTGGTCCTACGAGCAGTACTTC.

CDR3 amino acids: CSVEVTYGYTF. CDR3 in DNA: TGCAGCGTTGAGGTGACCTATGGCTACACCTTC. The V gene is TRBV29-1, the J gene TRBJ1-2, with D uncertain. The CDR3 totals 11 residues. With 3 bases removed from V and 4 bases from J, the gap between germline ends came to 6 bases. Germline CDR1 is SQVTM and CDR2 is ANQGSEA.

This clonotype was detected a few times. The chain recombines TRBV12-3 or TRBV12-4 with TRBJ2-2, with D perhaps TRBD2 (5 bases). This CDR3 is 14 amino acids long. V was shortened by 1 base and J by 7 bases, with 10 bases between the two germline ends. The CDR3: CASSLGGSGGELFF. CDR3 sequence (DNA): TGTGCCAGCAGTTTAGGAGGGTCGGGCGGGGAGCTGTTTTTT.

The chain has TRBV6-2 or TRBV6-3 and TRBJ2-3, with 7 positions matching TRBD1. The V and J ends lost 10 bases and 2 bases, in that order; junction bases with no gene match: 9. The CDR3 is made up of 14 amino acids. Per the germline V gene, CDR1 is MNHEY and CDR2 is SVGEGT. The CDR3 spells CATKTGLFTDTQYF. The CDR3 DNA follows: TGTGCCACCAAGACAGGGCTATTCACAGATACGCAGTATTTT.

The chain recombines TRBV27 with TRBJ1-1, with 7 bases lining up with TRBD1. CDR3 size: 14 residues. The trim removed 4 bases at V and 3 bases at J, leaving 5 bases unmatched. Germline V gene data show CDR1 as MNHEY and CDR2 as SMNVEV (reference sequence). For the CDR3, the DNA is TGTGCCAGCAGTTCCGGGACAGTTGACACTGAAGCTTTCTTT. Amino acid sequence: CASSSGTVDTEAFF.

This rearrangement joins TRBV6-2 or TRBV6-3 to TRBJ2-1; D is unresolved. Germline V gene data show CDR1 as MNHEY and CDR2 as SVGEGT. This CDR3 contains 11 residues. The V gene lost 11 bases and the J gene lost 2 bases, with 7 bases spanning the gap. In DNA, the CDR3 is TGTGCCGTCCGTACCTACAATGAGCAGTTCTTC. It translates to CAVRTYNEQFF.

This clonotype came up many times. The V call is TRBV12-3 or TRBV12-4, the J call TRBJ2-1; no clear D. The CDR3 is 13 residues long. Deletions cut 3 bases from V and 7 bases from J, with 10 bases between. For the CDR3, the DNA is TGTGCCAGCAGTTTCGGGCCCCTAAATGAGCAGTTCTTC. This translates into CASSFGPLNEQFF.

The genes are TRBV6-2 or TRBV6-3 and TRBJ2-4, with a weak D call TRBD1 (5 bases). CDR1 and CDR2 from the germline V gene are MNHEY and SVGEGT. The CDR3 covers 16 residues. Trimming shortened V by 6 bases and J by 0 bases, and 15 bases separated the two germline ends. The CDR3 DNA reads as TGTGCCAGCAGGCTAGGACAAGCCTCAGCCAAAAACATTCAGTACTTC. Translated: CASRLGQASAKNIQYF.

With respect to this clonotype: Germline is not matched at one junction end, which may reflect a read error. V and J are TRBV3-1 and TRBJ1-1, with D tentatively TRBD1 (5 bases). This CDR3 has 13 residues. CDR1 and CDR2 (germline): LGHDT, YNNKEL (reference sequence). The CDR3 here is CASSPGPGTETFF. The CDR3, as DNA: TGTGCCAGCAGCCCGGGGCCCGGAACTGAAACTTTCTTT.

The J gene is TRBJ1-2, the V gene TRBV7-2, with D maybe TRBD1 (6 bases). The germline V gene encodes CDR1 SGHTA and CDR2 FQGNSA. The CDR3 covers 15 residues. The germline V and J ends were trimmed by 5 bases and 0 bases, with 13 bases remaining between them. The chain's CDR3 is CASSPWTASNYGYTF. As DNA, the CDR3 is TGTGCCAGCAGCCCCTGGACAGCTTCTAACTATGGCTACACCTTC.

Only a few counts were recorded for this clonotype. The chain combines TRBV4-1 with TRBJ2-3; D may be TRBD1 (6 bases). Germline CDR1 reads MGHRA; CDR2 reads YSYEKL. V was trimmed by 4 bases and J by 4 bases, leaving 9 bases between them. This CDR3 is built from 13 residues. CDR3: CASSPGQPDTQYF. Written as DNA, the CDR3 is TGCGCCAGCAGCCCCGGACAGCCAGATACGCAGTATTTT.

The gene calls are TRBV7-8 and TRBJ2-1, with D possibly being TRBD1 (6 bases). The end of the DNA is better explained by TRBJ2-7, so the J call may be wrong. The CDR3 is made up of 19 amino acids. The germline gives CDR1 SGHVS, CDR2 FQNEAQ. This CDR3 reads CASSLGGLPREGSYNEQYF. The CDR3 nucleotides read TGTGCCAGCAGCTTAGGGGGGCTACCCCGTGAGGGCTCCTACAATGAGCAGTACTTC.

The CDR3, as DNA: TGTGCCAGCAGTTACGAGCGAAACTACGAGCAGTACTTC. Protein: CASSYERNYEQYF. V is TRBV6-5 and J is TRBJ2-5, with D hard to call. Near its end, the DNA agrees better with TRBJ2-7, so the J call may be wrong. The length of the CDR3 is 13 residues. Germline CDR1 is MNHEY and CDR2 is SVGAGI.

The chain uses TRBV18 and TRBJ2-3, with D possibly being TRBD1 or TRBD2 (5 bases each). Trimming shortened V by 3 bases and J by 2 bases, and 18 bases separated the two germline ends. Germline V lookup: CDR1 KGHSH, CDR2 LQKENI. The CDR3 sequence is 17 residues long. Here the CDR3 DNA reads TGTGCCAGCTCACCGGCCTCCTTTGGGACCGCCACAGATACGCAGTATTTT. Amino acid sequence: CASSPASFGTATDTQYF. The variable domain in full, with the rest retrieved from reference TRBV18 and TRBJ2-3, is NAGVMQNPRHLVRRRGQEARLRCSPMKGHSHVYWYRQLPEEGLKFMVYLQKENIIDESGMPKERFSAEFPKEGPSILRIQQVVRGDSAAYFCASSPASFGTATDTQYFGPGTRLTVL.

The chain links TRBV10-3 to TRBJ1-1; weak D call: TRBD1 (5 bases). Germline V CDR1 and CDR2: ENHRY, SYGVKD. The length of the CDR3 is 14 residues. Trimming removed 7 bases at V and 2 bases at J, with 14 bases between. The CDR3 DNA sequence: TGTGCCATCACCAAGGGAGGGGTTAACACTGAAGCTTTCTTT. Residues: CAITKGGVNTEAFF.

The DNA for the CDR3 is TGTGCCAGCGGCCCGCCGGGACCGGCCAACAATGAGCAGTTCTTC. Protein product: CASGPPGPANNEQFF. The chain links TRBV3-1 to TRBJ2-1; D may be TRBD1 or TRBD2 (5 bases each). The V end lost 8 bases, the J end lost 5 bases, and 19 bases lay between the germline ends. CDR3 length: 15 residues. Germline lookup yields CDR1 LGHDT and CDR2 YNNKEL (reference sequence).

A remark on this clonotype: With a much larger clone just one base away, this may be a read error. V gene TRBV4-1 combines with J gene TRBJ1-1, with TRBD1 matching 7 bases. The CDR3 spans 12 residues. Germline CDR1 MGHRA, CDR2 YSYEKL. The CDR3 nucleotides are TGCGCCAGCAGCCAGGGACAGACTGGAGCTTTCTTT. Translating gives CASSQGQTGAFF.

V is TRBV27 and J is TRBJ2-3; 8 positions match TRBD1. The V gene end was trimmed by 6 bases and the J gene end by 2 bases; junction bases not matched to a gene: 4. CDR1 and CDR2 from the germline V gene are MNHEY and SMNVEV (reference sequence). There are 14 residues in the CDR3. CDR3 in amino acids: CASSRDRPTDTQYF. The DNA for the CDR3 is TGTGCCAGCAGCCGGGACAGGCCCACAGATACGCAGTATTTT.

The rearrangement joins TRBV29-1 to TRBJ2-1; D is tentatively TRBD1 or TRBD2 (5 bases each). With 7 bases removed from V and 12 bases from J, the gap between germline ends came to 19 bases. The CDR3 extends over 12 amino acids. The V gene's germline CDR1 is SQVTM and CDR2 ANQGSEA. The CDR3 DNA reads as TGCAGCGGGAAGTCTGAGGGGCGGTGGCAGTTCTTC. The encoded protein is CSGKSEGRWQFF.

V gene TRBV5-1 combines with J gene TRBJ2-7; TRBD1 matches 9 bases. Germline lookup yields CDR1 SGHRS and CDR2 YFSETQ. The length of the CDR3 is 15 residues. J was trimmed by 1 base and V by 2 bases; bases with no gene match: 4. CDR3 sequence: CASSFTGGGSYEQYF. The CDR3 coding sequence is TGCGCCAGCAGCTTCACAGGGGGCGGATCCTACGAGCAGTACTTC.

This clonotype was picked up a small number of times. The chain uses TRBV28 and TRBJ2-5, with D tentatively TRBD1 (6 bases). V was trimmed by 5 bases and J by 12 bases, leaving 22 bases between them. Germline V gene sequence: CDR1 MDHEN, CDR2 SYDVKM. This CDR3 has 14 amino acids. Written as DNA, the CDR3 is TGTGCCAGCAGTCGCCCCGGTGGGGGCCGGGAAAAGTACTTC. Translating gives CASSRPGGGREKYF.